Listed below are T cell receptor beta chains from one sample, sequenced in a study of vaccination effects on CD4 cells after COVID-19. Clones were read by immunoSEQ multiplex PCR, and TCRdb kept only the in-frame ones, dropping some. The profile shows 10,000 or so clones, 65% to 75% of them singletons. These receptors are not linked to any known antigen. Specimen: CD4+ T cells from PBMCs cultured with HCoV-229E spike peptides, collected before COVID-19 vaccination. The receptor source for this set is a human donor who received a COVID-19 vaccine. Both conserved end residues are part of each CDR3. The D gene is left open where the match is weak. The size entry is marked missing in some rows and otherwise reads once, few, many or a size class.

TGCGCCAGCAGCCAAGTCCCCTCGGGGGTCAACACTGAAGCTTTCTTT CASSQVPSGVNTEAFF . . TRBJ1-1 TRBV4-3
TGTGCCAGCAGTGTAGAAATTGGTGAGCAGTTCTTC CASSVEIGEQFF . . TRBJ2-1 TRBV2
TGCAGCGTTGATGGAGGGCAGTACCGTGATGGGACCTTC CSVDGGQYRDGTF large . TRBJ1-2 TRBV29-1
TGTGCCAGTAGGATTAATGACCGGGGTGCAGCTTTCTTT CASRINDRGAAFF . . TRBJ1-1 TRBV19
TGCGCCAGCAGCTTGGCTAAAGGGAGCGATCTGCACAATGAGCAGTTCTTC CASSLAKGSDLHNEQFF . . TRBJ2-1 TRBV5-1
TGCGCCAGCAGCCCGGGACAGCCCATCCCCTATGGCTACACCTTC CASSPGQPIPYGYTF . TRBD1 TRBJ1-2 TRBV4-1
TGTGCCAGTAAGGGGGACAGGGGGCAAGATACGCAGTATTTT CASKGDRGQDTQYF . TRBD1 TRBJ2-3 TRBV19
TGTGCCAGCAGCCACGAAAGGGGCTCTGGGGCCAACGTCCTGACTTTC CASSHERGSGANVLTF . . TRBJ2-6 TRBV4-2
TGTGCCAGCAGCCAAGACAGGTACAATGAGCAGTTCTTC CASSQDRYNEQFF . . TRBJ2-1 TRBV14
TGTGCAAGCAAAGGGGGGATGAACACTGAAGCTTTCTTT CASKGGMNTEAFF . . TRBJ1-1 TRBV5-5
TGTGCCAGCAGCCTGGGGCCGGGTGGCTACACCTTC CASSLGPGGYTF . . TRBJ1-2 TRBV14
TGTGCCAGCAGTTTCTCAACAGAGAACGTCGCCTACGAGCAGTACTTC CASSFSTENVAYEQYF few . TRBJ2-7 TRBV2
TGTGCCAGTAGTCCCCGTACGTTCAATGAGCAGTTCTTC CASSPRTFNEQFF . . TRBJ2-1 TRBV19
TGTGCCAGCAGCTACCCGGGACAGGGTCTAAACACCGGGGAGCTGTTTTTT CASSYPGQGLNTGELFF . TRBD1 TRBJ2-2 TRBV5-4
TGTGCCAGCAGCCTACGTACGGGGGGCGGCCTCGGCCGGGGACCCAAAGCTTTCTTT CASSLRTGGGLGRGPKAFF . . TRBJ1-1 TRBV7-9
TGCGCCAGCAGCGCCCGGAGGGACACTGAAGCTTTCTTT CASSARRDTEAFF . . TRBJ1-1 TRBV5-1
TGCGCCAGCAGCACATTGGGACAGGGAGGCTATGGCTACACCTTC CASSTLGQGGYGYTF once TRBD1 TRBJ1-2 TRBV5-1
TGTGCCAGCAGTCCGGGGGGAGGGATAAACATTCAGTACTTC CASSPGGGINIQYF . TRBD2 TRBJ2-4 TRBV6-2/TRBV6-3
TGTGCCAGCATCCCCTACGAGCAGTACTTC CASIPYEQYF . . TRBJ2-7 TRBV21-1
TGTGCCAGCAGCGGTGAACGAGGGACAGTTCAGCCCCAGCATTTT CASSGERGTVQPQHF . TRBD1 TRBJ1-5 TRBV2
TGTGCCAGCAGCTCCCCCCTGAGTTCCTACGAGCAGTACTTC CASSSPLSSYEQYF once . TRBJ2-7 TRBV5-5
TGTGCCAGCAGCTTATCCCCCAGCTCCTACGAGCAGTACTTC CASSLSPSSYEQYF . . TRBJ2-7 TRBV11-3
TGTGCCAGCAGCTTAGGGAGGATCCGCCAAGAGACCCAGTACTTC CASSLGRIRQETQYF . . TRBJ2-5 TRBV7-8
TGTGCCAGCAGCCAAGATTGGGGAACTGAAGCTTTCTTT CASSQDWGTEAFF . . TRBJ1-1 TRBV3-1/TRBV3-2
TGCGCCAGCAGTCAATGGCGTGTGAACACTGAAGCTTTCTTT CASSQWRVNTEAFF . . TRBJ1-1 TRBV23-1
TGCGCCAGCAATCAGGGTAAATCCTACAATGAGCAGTTCTTC CASNQGKSYNEQFF few . TRBJ2-1 TRBV5-1
TGTGCCAGCAGTTTGCGTCAGCCGAACACTGAAGCTTTCTTT CASSLRQPNTEAFF few . TRBJ1-1 TRBV27
TGTGCCAGCAGCGTCCGCAGCGGGGGGGTGGGTGAGCAGTTCTTC CASSVRSGGVGEQFF . TRBD2 TRBJ2-1 TRBV9
TGTGCCAGCAGCTTTTTTGGGGGGGCCGCCTACGAGCAGTACTTC CASSFFGGAAYEQYF . . TRBJ2-7 TRBV7-2